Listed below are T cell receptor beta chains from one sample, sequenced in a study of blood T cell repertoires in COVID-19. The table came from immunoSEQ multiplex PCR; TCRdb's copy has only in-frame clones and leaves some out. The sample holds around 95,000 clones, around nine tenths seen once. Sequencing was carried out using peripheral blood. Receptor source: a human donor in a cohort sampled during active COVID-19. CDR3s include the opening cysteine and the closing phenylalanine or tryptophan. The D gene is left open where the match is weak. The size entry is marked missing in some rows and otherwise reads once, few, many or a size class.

CASSPTLVHNEQFF	TGTGCCAGCAGCCCAACTTTAGTCCATAATGAGCAGTTCTTC	.	TRBJ2-1	TRBV9	.
CASSATQGGANTGELFF	TGTGCTAGCAGCGCTACGCAGGGAGGGGCGAACACCGGGGAGCTGTTTTTT	TRBD2	TRBJ2-2	TRBV9	.
CASRLQGATLYEQYF	TGTGCCAGCAGACTACAGGGGGCGACGCTCTACGAGCAGTACTTC	TRBD1	TRBJ2-7	TRBV28	.
CASSSVTGGFETQYF	TGCGCCAGCAGCTCGGTGACAGGGGGATTTGAGACCCAGTACTTC	TRBD1	TRBJ2-5	TRBV5-1	.
CASSPTGGDTQYF	TGTGCCAGCAGCCCCACGGGAGGGGATACGCAGTATTTT	TRBD2	TRBJ2-3	TRBV5-4	.
CASSIRDRINSPLHF	TGTGCCAGCAGTATCCGGGACAGGATAAATTCACCCCTCCACTTT	TRBD1	TRBJ1-6	TRBV6-5	.
CASSGDPTGYRTGELFF	TGTGCCAGCAGTGGCGACCCGACAGGGTACCGAACCGGGGAGCTGTTTTTT	TRBD1	TRBJ2-2	TRBV6-1	.
CATSDSGLAQPQHF	TGTGCCACCAGTGATTCCGGGTTGGCTCAGCCCCAGCATTTT	.	TRBJ1-5	TRBV24-1	.
CASTGQPYYGYTF	TGTGCCAGTACCGGACAGCCATACTATGGCTACACCTTC	.	TRBJ1-2	TRBV19	.
CASSRTGQETQYF	TGTGCCAGCAGTCGGACAGGTCAAGAGACCCAGTACTTC	TRBD1	TRBJ2-5	TRBV28	.
CASSFRPGSYYEQYF	TGTGCCAGCAGTTTTCGTCCGGGGTCGTACTACGAGCAGTACTTC	.	TRBJ2-7	TRBV28	once
CASSSNGGIIYEQYF	TGTGCCAGCAGCTCTAATGGAGGGATTATTTACGAGCAGTACTTC	.	TRBJ2-7	TRBV5-6	.
CASSAQGWGNQPQHF	TGTGCCAGCAGCGCGCAGGGTTGGGGCAATCAGCCCCAGCATTTT	.	TRBJ1-5	TRBV6-5	.
CASSLASGQGKGYTF	TGTGCCAGCAGCTTAGCGTCAGGACAGGGGAAGGGCTACACCTTC	TRBD1	TRBJ1-2	TRBV7-9	once
CASSVAPSSGELFF	TGTGCCAGCAGCGTAGCTCCTAGTTCCGGGGAGCTGTTTTTT	.	TRBJ2-2	TRBV9	.
CASSPGAGSGNTIYF	TGTGCCAGCAGCCCCGGAGCAGGGTCGGGAAACACCATATATTTT	.	TRBJ1-3	TRBV5-6	.
CASNGQDTLTPSF	TGTGCCAGCAATGGGCAGGACACACTTACCCCCTCATTT	.	TRBJ1-6	TRBV2	.
CATSRQGTDTIYF	TGTGCCACCAGTCGACAGGGGACGGACACCATATATTTT	TRBD1	TRBJ1-3	TRBV24-1	.
CASSSRTGNNGYTF	TGTGCCAGCAGCTCCCGGACAGGGAACAATGGCTACACCTTC	TRBD1	TRBJ1-2	TRBV5-4	.
CASTQAQGISSYEQYF	TGTGCCAGCACCCAAGCCCAGGGGATCAGCTCCTACGAGCAGTACTTC	.	TRBJ2-7	TRBV5-6	.
CASISRSTGELFF	TGTGCCAGTATTAGTCGGAGCACCGGGGAGCTGTTTTTT	.	TRBJ2-2	TRBV19	.
CSASRSGTTTNEKLFF	TGCAGTGCTAGTCGCTCCGGGACAACAACTAATGAAAAACTGTTTTTT	.	TRBJ1-4	TRBV20-1	once
CSVVLRGDDYEQYF	TGCAGCGTCGTCCTTAGGGGTGATGACTACGAGCAGTACTTC	.	TRBJ2-7	TRBV29-1	.
CASSYSLGGVRDEQYF	TGTGCCAGCAGTTACTCCCTCGGGGGAGTGCGGGACGAGCAGTACTTC	.	TRBJ2-7	TRBV6-5	.
CAWGQGTETQYF	TGTGCCTGGGGACAGGGCACGGAGACCCAGTACTTC	TRBD1	TRBJ2-5	TRBV30	.
CSVEEGTPRYNEQFF	TGCAGCGTTGAAGAGGGGACTCCGAGATACAATGAGCAGTTCTTC	.	TRBJ2-1	TRBV29-1	.
CASSLRPGTGFGGEKLFF	TGTGCCAGCAGCTTAAGGCCCGGGACAGGGTTTGGGGGTGAAAAACTGTTTTTT	TRBD1	TRBJ1-4	TRBV7-2	.
CASSFGGGKVQETQYF	TGTGCCAGCAGCTTCGGGGGGGGAAAGGTACAAGAGACCCAGTACTTC	TRBD2	TRBJ2-5	TRBV5-4	.
CASSRESSYEQYF	TGTGCCAGCAGCCGTGAGAGCTCCTACGAGCAGTACTTC	.	TRBJ2-7	TRBV3-1/TRBV3-2	.